This TCR beta chain was retrieved from a study of T cells and Merkel cell carcinoma outcomes. Overall study results and limits: In Merkel cell carcinoma, repertoire and T-cell density reportedly predicted outcomes.

Sequencing was performed with immunoSEQ multiplex PCR; in TCRdb, only in-frame clones are kept and a portion is missing. The sample carries 9,500 to 15,000 clones, about 95% recorded once. As concerns this clone: Its specificity is not known.

V lost 1 base to trimming and J lost 4 bases; unmatched junction nucleotides: 5. This CDR3 has 15 residues. Germline loops: CDR1 GTSNPN, CDR2 SVGIG (reference sequence). Sequenced sample: tumor tissue from Merkel cell carcinoma. The sequence was obtained from a human donor with Merkel cell carcinoma. This chain joins TRBV30 and TRBJ2-3; 10 bases fit TRBD2. The CDR3 spells CAWSELAGVADTQYF. The CDR3, as DNA: TGTGCCTGGAGTGAGCTAGCGGGAGTGGCAGATACGCAGTATTTT. Together with reference TRBV30 and TRBJ2-3, the CDR3 gives the full variable domain: SQTIHQWPATLVQPVGSPLSLECTVEGTSNPNLYWYRQAAGRGLQLLFYSVGIGQISSEVPQNLSASRPQDRQFILSSKKLLLSDSGFYLCAWSELAGVADTQYFGPGTRLTVL.